The 32 T cell receptor beta chains in this list originate from one sample, sequenced in a study of blood T cell repertoires in COVID-19. Produced via immunoSEQ multiplex PCR; TCRdb's table is partial and in-frame only. The table records about 69,000 clones, approximately 89% of them present only once. Sequenced input: peripheral blood. These TCRs come from a woman between 45 and 60 years old with active COVID-19.

The gene calls are TRBV6-2 or TRBV6-3 and TRBJ1-2, with TRBD1 as a possible D gene (6 bases). V was cut by 2 bases and J by 6 bases, with 16 bases left in between. The germline V gene has CDR1 MNHEY and CDR2 SVGEGT. This CDR3 spans 15 amino acids. The CDR3 loop is CASSYVRGPVDGYTF. The CDR3 DNA follows: TGTGCCAGCAGTTACGTCAGGGGACCTGTAGATGGCTACACCTTC.

The chain combines TRBV19 with TRBJ2-5; 16 nucleotides match TRBD2. Germline loops: CDR1 LNHDA, CDR2 SQIVND (reference sequence). J lost 5 bases, V lost 5 bases, and 8 bases had no gene match. This CDR3 has 17 residues. CDR3 nucleotide sequence: TGTGCCAGTAGTCCGGGACTAGCGGGAGGGTCGGGGGAGACCCAGTACTTC. It codes for CASSPGLAGGSGETQYF.

This chain joins TRBV30 and TRBJ2-3; perhaps TRBD2 as D (6 bases). Germline CDR1 is GTSNPN and CDR2 is SVGIG (reference sequence). The CDR3 covers 13 residues. Trimming removed 3 bases from V and 6 bases from J, with 13 bases in between. CDR3 sequence reads: CAWRRSGVDTQYF. In DNA form, the CDR3 reads TGTGCCTGGAGGCGGTCGGGGGTGGATACGCAGTATTTT.

The V and J genes are TRBV3-1 (or the pseudogene TRBV3-2) and TRBJ2-5; D perhaps matches TRBD1 (6 bases). The CDR3 is made up of 13 amino acids. Germline CDR1 and CDR2: LGHDT and YNNKEL (reference sequence). V was clipped by 8 bases and J by 2 bases, with 12 bases between them. The CDR3 coding sequence is TGTGCCAGCTTGAAGGGGGTACAAGAGACCCAGTACTTC. Its translation is CASLKGVQETQYF.

The V and J genes are TRBV10-2 and TRBJ2-6; 7 nucleotides agree with TRBD1. In germline, CDR1 is WSHSY, CDR2 SAAADI. The CDR3 is 15 residues long. The J segment lost 4 bases and the V segment lost 3 bases, leaving 3 bases of the junction unmatched. CDR3 loop: CASSDRGTGANVLTF. CDR3 sequence (DNA): TGCGCCAGCAGTGACAGGGGGACCGGGGCCAACGTCCTGACTTTC.

This chain joins TRBV28 and TRBJ1-2; D is undetermined. The V end was cut by 7 bases, the J end by 10 bases, with 19 bases between. The CDR3 contains 13 residues. The V gene's germline CDR1 is MDHEN and CDR2 SYDVKM. Written as DNA, the CDR3 is TGTGCCAGCACCCTATCCGGCAGGATTTTCTACACCTTC. It encodes CASTLSGRIFYTF.

The V gene is TRBV5-1, the J gene TRBJ2-1, with TRBD2 matching over 8 bases. Germline V gene sequence: CDR1 SGHRS, CDR2 YFSETQ. The J segment lost 4 bases and the V segment lost 0 bases, leaving 3 bases of the junction unmatched. The CDR3 is 15 amino acids. In nucleotides, the CDR3 is TGCGCCAGCAGCTTGGTAGCGGGGCATTACAATGAGCAGTTCTTC. Its translation is CASSLVAGHYNEQFF.

J is TRBJ2-7 and V is TRBV9; 7 bases are a match to TRBD2. From germline, CDR1 is SGDLS and CDR2 YYNGEE. The V gene end was trimmed by 3 bases and the J gene end by 2 bases; junction bases not matched to a gene: 5. This CDR3 has 14 residues. The DNA for the CDR3 is TGTGCCAGCAGCGGAGGACTAGGGGCCTACGAGCAGTACTTC. As protein: CASSGGLGAYEQYF.

V and J are TRBV11-3 and TRBJ2-5; 13 bases fit TRBD2. Germline-derived CDR1 and CDR2 are SGHNT and YENEEA. The CDR3 sequence is 17 residues long. V gave up 5 bases and J gave up 5 bases; unmatched junction bases: 11. CDR3 sequence: CASSHGLAGAAPETQYF. The CDR3 DNA is TGTGCCAGCAGCCACGGACTAGCGGGAGCCGCCCCGGAGACCCAGTACTTC.

This chain uses TRBV7-9 with TRBJ1-3; the match to TRBD1 covers 10 bases. This CDR3 region has 17 residues. The ends lost 1 base at V and 3 bases at J; junction bases unmatched: 6. Germline CDR1 reads SEHNR; CDR2 reads FQNEAQ (reference sequence). The DNA of the CDR3 is TGTGCCAGCAGCTTAGTGAGAGGACAGGGGGTTGGAAACACCATATATTTT. Amino acids: CASSLVRGQGVGNTIYF.

The chain carries TRBV19 and TRBJ2-1, with 8 nucleotides matching TRBD2. Germline values: CDR1 LNHDA, CDR2 SQIVND (reference sequence). The trim removed 6 bases at V and 0 bases at J, leaving 10 bases unmatched. The CDR3 covers 17 residues. The CDR3 DNA reads TGTGCCAGTAGCCTCTGGGGCGGGGGGAGCTCCTACAATGAGCAGTTCTTC. Translating gives CASSLWGGGSSYNEQFF.

The chain joins TRBV11-2 to TRBJ2-5, with TRBD1 as a possible D gene (6 bases). Looked up from germline, CDR1 is SGHAT and CDR2 is FQNNGV. CDR3 length equals 14 residues. V shed 2 bases and J shed 5 bases, with 12 bases lying between them. CDR3 sequence reads: CASSLNRVGETQYF. CDR3 coding DNA: TGTGCCAGCAGCTTAAACAGGGTAGGGGAGACCCAGTACTTC.

As to this clone: Mismatch with germline at one junction end may stem from a read error. The gene calls are TRBV6-1 and TRBJ1-6, with D unresolved. The CDR3 has 14 residues. Per germline, CDR1 MNHNS and CDR2 SASEGT. This chain's CDR3 is CASSQAGDNSPLHF. The CDR3 DNA reads TGTGCCAGCAGTCAAGCGGGAGATAATTCACCCCTCCACTTT.

This CDR3 is CASRNRGSSYNSPLHF. For the CDR3, the DNA is TGTGCCAGCAGGAACAGGGGATCGTCCTATAATTCACCCCTCCACTTT. The rearrangement joins TRBV25-1 to TRBJ1-6; 7 nucleotides align to TRBD1. Trimming took 6 bases from V and 1 from J; bases not matched to a gene: 6. CDR3 length: 16 residues. Germline CDR1 and CDR2: MGHDK and SYGVNS.

The genes are TRBV29-1 and TRBJ2-7; 8 bases line up with TRBD2. The germline gives CDR1 SQVTM, CDR2 ANQGSEA. V trimming: 0 bases; J trimming: 3 bases; junction bases outside the gene matches: 7. This CDR3 has 15 residues. The chain's CDR3 is CSVEDRRGANYEQYF. CDR3 nucleotides: TGCAGCGTTGAAGATCGGCGGGGGGCGAACTACGAGCAGTACTTC.

The rearrangement links TRBV6-1 to TRBJ1-1; no reliable D call. The CDR3 is made up of 13 amino acids. V lost 3 bases and J lost 11, with 16 bases in between. Germline V gene lookup returns CDR1 MNHNS and CDR2 SASEGT. CDR3 coding DNA: TGTGCCAGCAGTGAGGTTGCTTCGGGTTCGGCTTTCTTT. Its protein product is CASSEVASGSAFF.

The V call is TRBV27, the J call TRBJ2-3; 7 positions agree with TRBD1. J gave up 3 bases and V 1 base, and 7 bases lay outside the gene matches. Per germline, CDR1 MNHEY and CDR2 SMNVEV (reference sequence). The CDR3 loop spans 16 amino acids. This CDR3 is CASSLLGTVGTDTQYF. The CDR3 DNA reads as TGTGCCAGCAGTTTATTGGGGACAGTTGGGACAGATACGCAGTATTTT.

V usage is TRBV3-1 (or the pseudogene TRBV3-2) and J usage is TRBJ2-3, with 9 bases aligning to TRBD2. The V and J ends lost 0 bases and 5 bases, in that order; junction bases with no gene match: 12. The CDR3 totals 18 residues. CDR1 and CDR2 from the germline V gene are LGHDT and YNNKEL (reference sequence). The CDR3 DNA is TGTGCCAGCAGCCAAGATCTAGGCGGGAGGGCCGTAGGAGATACGCAGTATTTT. Translating it yields CASSQDLGGRAVGDTQYF.

The genes are TRBV3-1 (or the pseudogene TRBV3-2) and TRBJ2-1; D call uncertain. Germline CDR1 is LGHDT and CDR2 is YNNKEL (reference sequence). The CDR3 is 12 amino acids. V lost 8 bases to trimming and J lost 5 bases, with 10 bases between them. Written as DNA, the CDR3 is TGTGCCAGCTCCCTGGGCCACAATGAGCAGTTCTTC. Translation gives CASSLGHNEQFF.

The chain recombines TRBV5-6 with TRBJ2-7; no clear D. Germline V gene lookup returns CDR1 SGHDT and CDR2 YYEEEE. V was shortened by 0 bases and J by 7 bases, with 8 bases between the two germline ends. This CDR3 spans 12 amino acids. The CDR3 DNA sequence: TGTGCCAGCAGCTTGGACGGAGTAGAGCAGTACTTC. Protein: CASSLDGVEQYF.

The chain links TRBV6-9 to TRBJ1-3, with D possibly being TRBD1 (6 bases). The length of the CDR3 is 15 residues. In germline, CDR1 is MNHGY, CDR2 SVAAGI. With 6 bases removed from V and 4 bases from J, the gap between germline ends came to 16 bases. The CDR3 DNA reads as TGTGCCAGCAGGACGGAACAGGGAAACGGAAACACCATATATTTT. This codes for CASRTEQGNGNTIYF.

This clone was detected once. The rearrangement links TRBV5-8 to TRBJ2-1; 13 nucleotides match TRBD2. Trimming at V came to 4 bases and at J to 8 bases, leaving 9 bases not matched to a gene. Germline loops: CDR1 SGHTS, CDR2 YDEGEE. The CDR3 spans 16 residues. CDR3 coding DNA: TGTGCCAGCAGCCCAACTAGCGGGAGGGCCAGGGATGAGCAGTTCTTC. Translation gives CASSPTSGRARDEQFF.

The chain is built from TRBV19 and TRBJ2-2; TRBD2 matches at 12 bases. V lost 3 bases to trimming and J lost 4 bases; unmatched junction nucleotides: 6. CDR1 and CDR2 (germline): LNHDA, SQIVND (reference sequence). CDR3 length: 17 residues. The CDR3 sequence: CASSIRLAGEGTGELFF. CDR3 DNA: TGTGCCAGTAGTATTCGACTAGCGGGAGAAGGCACCGGGGAGCTGTTTTTT.

This sequence joins TRBV21-1 and TRBJ1-5; the table's TRBD1 call for D was not verified on the DNA. TRBV21-1 counts as a pseudogene. The CDR3 loop spans 15 amino acids. CDR3 region: CASSDPARSNQPQHF. The DNA of the CDR3 is TGTGCCAGCAGCGATCCCGCCAGGTCCAATCAGCCCCAGCATTTT.

The chain employs TRBV7-8 and TRBJ2-3; 9 bases agree with TRBD2. J was trimmed by 6 bases and V by 1 base; bases with no gene match: 11. CDR1 and CDR2 from the germline V gene are SGHVS and FQNEAQ. CDR3 length: 17 residues. The chain's CDR3 is CASSLVGAGGPSDTQYF. In DNA form, the CDR3 reads TGTGCCAGCAGCTTAGTAGGGGCGGGAGGGCCATCGGATACGCAGTATTTT.

On this clone: At one end, the junction sequence differs from germline, possibly due to a read error. The V gene is TRBV3-1 (or the pseudogene TRBV3-2), the J gene TRBJ2-7; TRBD1 agrees at 7 bases. CDR3 length: 14 residues. Germline values: CDR1 LGHDT, CDR2 YNNKEL (reference sequence). The CDR3 region is CASSPRGERGPIVF. CDR3 DNA sequence: TGTGCCAGCAGCCCCAGAGGAGAAAGGGGGCCGATTGTCTTC.

This clone has a handful of counts. This chain uses TRBV28 with TRBJ1-2; 8 bases fit TRBD1. The CDR3 loop spans 14 amino acids. The germline CDR1 and CDR2 sequences are MDHEN and SYDVKM. Germline trimming cut 7 bases from V and 2 bases from J; bases unmatched to any gene: 6. The CDR3 nucleotides read TGTGCCAGCATGGGGGACAGGCCCAACTATGGCTACACCTTC. Amino acids: CASMGDRPNYGYTF.

This chain connects TRBV9 to TRBJ2-7; D might be TRBD2 (7 bases). V lost 0 bases and J lost 2, with 12 bases in between. CDR1 and CDR2 from the germline V gene are SGDLS and YYNGEE. This CDR3 region has 15 residues. This chain's CDR3 is CASSVGGGSAYEQYF. The CDR3 DNA is TGTGCCAGCAGCGTAGGGGGGGGCTCAGCCTACGAGCAGTACTTC.

This chain joins TRBV20-1 and TRBJ2-7, with 11 bases identical to TRBD2. The V gene end was trimmed by 3 bases and the J gene end by 4 bases; junction bases not matched to a gene: 8. Germline V gives CDR1 DFQATT, CDR2 SNEGSKA (reference sequence). The CDR3 contains 15 residues. CDR3 sequence reads: CSASSLAGGLYEQYF. The CDR3 coding sequence is TGCAGTGCTAGTTCCCTAGCGGGAGGATTGTACGAGCAGTACTTC.

The table lists this clone with a count of one. This sequence joins TRBV19 and TRBJ2-2; 8 bases map to TRBD1. The CDR3 length is 15 residues. Germline loops: CDR1 LNHDA, CDR2 SQIVND (reference sequence). The ends lost 3 bases at V and 4 bases at J; junction bases unmatched: 4. The CDR3 here is CASSMSTGVTGELFF. CDR3 DNA: TGTGCCAGTAGTATGTCGACAGGGGTCACCGGGGAGCTGTTTTTT.

The V and J genes are TRBV18 and TRBJ2-5, with D possibly being TRBD1 (6 bases). The CDR3 totals 13 residues. Germline V gene lookup returns CDR1 KGHSH and CDR2 LQKENI. Deletions cut 1 base from V and 5 bases from J, with 8 bases between. The CDR3, as DNA: TGTGCCAGCTCACCACGGGGGCACGAGACCCAGTACTTC. Amino acids: CASSPRGHETQYF.

This clone has more than one count but fewer than ten. The rearrangement uses TRBV30 and TRBJ1-2; D is undetermined. The CDR3 runs to 10 residues. V lost 3 bases and J 8 bases, leaving 7 bases between the germline ends. The V gene's germline CDR1 is GTSNPN and CDR2 SVGIG (reference sequence). CDR3 sequence reads: CAWRETGYTF. The CDR3 DNA follows: TGTGCCTGGAGAGAAACAGGCTACACCTTC. Supplemented by reference TRBV30 and TRBJ1-2, the full variable domain reads SQTIHQWPATLVQPVGSPLSLECTVEGTSNPNLYWYRQAAGRGLQLLFYSVGIGQISSEVPQNLSASRPQDRQFILSSKKLLLSDSGFYLCAWRETGYTFGSGTRLTVV.